The entry that follows covers one T cell receptor (beta chain) sequence. Its antigen is unknown. The sample comes from a study of cytomegalovirus exposure and HLA in healthy donors. The overall study: An early release of data contained approximately 85 million unique TCRs, which came from HLA-typed donors.

It was with 60 Vbeta and 13 Jbeta primers that the PCR ran. Data came from immunoSEQ multiplex PCR; TCRdb stores just in-frame clones and leaves some out. The sample includes a few hundred thousand clones, approximately 84% of them seen just once. Whole-study findings and limits: Sequencing depth across donors, presence/absence analyses assumed, was roughly uniform.

Sequencing input: PBMCs. This clonotype originated in a woman in her forties in good health and CMV-seronegative.

CDR3 coding DNA: TGTGCCAGCACCCTTTTGACAGGGGGCGTCCACAATGAGCAGTTCTTC. Translating gives CASTLLTGGVHNEQFF. The chain combines TRBV27 with TRBJ2-1, with 10 bases fitting TRBD1. V lost 7 bases to trimming and J lost 5 bases; unmatched junction nucleotides: 11. Germline CDR1 MNHEY, CDR2 SMNVEV (reference sequence). The CDR3 loop spans 16 amino acids.